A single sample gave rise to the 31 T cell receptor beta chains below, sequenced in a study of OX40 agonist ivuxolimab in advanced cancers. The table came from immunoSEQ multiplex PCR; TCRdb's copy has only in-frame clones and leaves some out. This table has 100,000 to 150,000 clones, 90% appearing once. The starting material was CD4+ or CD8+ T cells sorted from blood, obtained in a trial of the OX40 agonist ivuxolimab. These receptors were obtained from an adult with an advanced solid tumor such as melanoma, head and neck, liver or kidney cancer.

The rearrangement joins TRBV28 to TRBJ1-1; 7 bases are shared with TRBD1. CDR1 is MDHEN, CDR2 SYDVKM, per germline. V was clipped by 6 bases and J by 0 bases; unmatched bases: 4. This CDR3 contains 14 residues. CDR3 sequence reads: CASRTGQMNTEAFF. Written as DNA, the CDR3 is TGTGCCAGCAGGACGGGACAGATGAACACTGAAGCTTTCTTT.

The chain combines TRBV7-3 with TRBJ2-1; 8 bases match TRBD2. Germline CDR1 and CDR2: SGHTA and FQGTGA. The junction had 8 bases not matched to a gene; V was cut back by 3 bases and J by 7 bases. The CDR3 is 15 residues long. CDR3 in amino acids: CASSLVSGSKNEQFF. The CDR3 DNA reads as TGTGCCAGCAGCTTGGTCAGCGGGAGTAAGAATGAGCAGTTCTTC.

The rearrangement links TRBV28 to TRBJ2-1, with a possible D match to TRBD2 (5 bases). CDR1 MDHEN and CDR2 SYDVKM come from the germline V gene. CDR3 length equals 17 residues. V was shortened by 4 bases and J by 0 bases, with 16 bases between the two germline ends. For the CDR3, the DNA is TGTGCCAGCAGTTCGTCTTCTAGAGGGCACTCCTACAATGAGCAGTTCTTC. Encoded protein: CASSSSSRGHSYNEQFF.

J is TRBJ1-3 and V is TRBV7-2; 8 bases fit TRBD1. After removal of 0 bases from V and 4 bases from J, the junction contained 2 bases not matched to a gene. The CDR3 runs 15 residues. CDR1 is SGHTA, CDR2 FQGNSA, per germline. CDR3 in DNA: TGTGCCAGCAGCTTAGCAGGACAGGGAGGAAACACCATATATTTT. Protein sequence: CASSLAGQGGNTIYF.

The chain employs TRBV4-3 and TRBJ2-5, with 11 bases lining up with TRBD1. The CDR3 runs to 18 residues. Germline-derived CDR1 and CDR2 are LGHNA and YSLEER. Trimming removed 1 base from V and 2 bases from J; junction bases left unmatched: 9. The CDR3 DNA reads TGCGCCAGCAGCCAAGCAAGGACAGGGGGCGCTGAGCAAGAGACCCAGTACTTC. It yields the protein CASSQARTGGAEQETQYF.

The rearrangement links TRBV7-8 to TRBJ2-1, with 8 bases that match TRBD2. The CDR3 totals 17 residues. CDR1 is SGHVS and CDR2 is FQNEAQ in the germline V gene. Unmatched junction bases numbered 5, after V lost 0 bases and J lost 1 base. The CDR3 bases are TGTGCCAGCAGCTTAGCGCCGCGGGAGGCTTCCTACAATGAGCAGTTCTTC. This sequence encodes CASSLAPREASYNEQFF.

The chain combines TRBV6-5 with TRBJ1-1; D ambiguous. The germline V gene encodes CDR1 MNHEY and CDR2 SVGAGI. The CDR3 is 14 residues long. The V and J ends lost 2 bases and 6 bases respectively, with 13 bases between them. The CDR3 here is CASSYLGSVPEAFF. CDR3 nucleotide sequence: TGTGCCAGCAGTTACCTGGGGAGCGTTCCTGAAGCTTTCTTT.

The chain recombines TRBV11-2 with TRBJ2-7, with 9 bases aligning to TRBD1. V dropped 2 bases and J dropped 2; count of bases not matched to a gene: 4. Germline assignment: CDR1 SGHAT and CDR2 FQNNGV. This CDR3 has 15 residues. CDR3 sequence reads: CASSLWDRVPYEQYF. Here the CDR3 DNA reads TGTGCCAGCAGCTTATGGGACAGGGTTCCCTACGAGCAGTACTTC. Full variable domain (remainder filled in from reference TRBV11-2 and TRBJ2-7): EAGVAQSPRYKIIEKRQSVAFWCNPISGHATLYWYQQILGQGPKLLIQFQNNGVVDDSQLPKDRFSAERLKGVDSTLKIQPAKLEDSAVYLCASSLWDRVPYEQYFGPGTRLTVT.

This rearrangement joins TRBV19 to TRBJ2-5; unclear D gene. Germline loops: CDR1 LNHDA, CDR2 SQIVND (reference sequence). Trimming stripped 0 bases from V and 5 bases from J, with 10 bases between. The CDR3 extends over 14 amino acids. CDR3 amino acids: CASSIDRRVETQYF. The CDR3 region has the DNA TGTGCCAGTAGTATAGATCGAAGGGTGGAGACCCAGTACTTC.

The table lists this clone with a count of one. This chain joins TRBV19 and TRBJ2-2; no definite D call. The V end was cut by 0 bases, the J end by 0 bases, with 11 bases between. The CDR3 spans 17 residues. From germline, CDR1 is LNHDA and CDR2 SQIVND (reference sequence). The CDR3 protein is CASSIDPVGPNTGELFF. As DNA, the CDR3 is TGTGCCAGTAGTATAGATCCGGTAGGGCCGAACACCGGGGAGCTGTTTTTT.

The CDR3 reads CASSPGDTPYEQYF. As DNA, the CDR3 is TGTGCCAGCAGCCCCGGGGACACACCCTACGAGCAGTACTTC. The chain combines TRBV5-4 with TRBJ2-5; a weak D match, TRBD1 (6 bases). TRBJ2-7 explains the end of the DNA better; the J call may be wrong. Germline V gene lookup returns CDR1 SGHNT and CDR2 YYREEE (reference sequence). This CDR3 has 14 residues.

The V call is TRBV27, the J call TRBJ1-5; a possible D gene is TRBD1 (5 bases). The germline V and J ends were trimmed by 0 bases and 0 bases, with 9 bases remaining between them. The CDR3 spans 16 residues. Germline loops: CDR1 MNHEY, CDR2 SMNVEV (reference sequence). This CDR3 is CASSLSGRNSNQPQHF. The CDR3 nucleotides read TGTGCCAGCAGTTTATCGGGACGGAATAGCAATCAGCCCCAGCATTTT.

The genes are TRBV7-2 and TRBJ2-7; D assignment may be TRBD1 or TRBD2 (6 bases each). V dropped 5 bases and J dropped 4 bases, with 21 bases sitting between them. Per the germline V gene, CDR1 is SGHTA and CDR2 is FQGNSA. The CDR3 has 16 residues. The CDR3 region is CASSPTGGGSAYEQYF. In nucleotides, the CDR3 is TGTGCCAGCAGCCCAACCGGAGGGGGGAGCGCTTACGAGCAGTACTTC.

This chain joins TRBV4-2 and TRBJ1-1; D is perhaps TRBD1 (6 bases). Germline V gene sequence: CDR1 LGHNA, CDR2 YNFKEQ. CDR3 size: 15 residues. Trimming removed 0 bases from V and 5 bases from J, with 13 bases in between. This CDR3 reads CASSQELIGGTEAFF. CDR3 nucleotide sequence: TGTGCCAGCAGCCAAGAATTGATAGGGGGGACTGAAGCTTTCTTT.

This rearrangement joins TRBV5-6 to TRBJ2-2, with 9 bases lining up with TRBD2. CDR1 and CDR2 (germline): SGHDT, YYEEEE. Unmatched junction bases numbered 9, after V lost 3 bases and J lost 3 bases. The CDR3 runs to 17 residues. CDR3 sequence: CASSSTVAGAHTGELFF. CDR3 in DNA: TGTGCCAGCAGCTCCACTGTAGCGGGAGCGCACACCGGGGAGCTGTTTTTT. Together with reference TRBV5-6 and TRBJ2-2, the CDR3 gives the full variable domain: DAGVTQSPTHLIKTRGQQVTLRCSPKSGHDTVSWYQQALGQGPQFIFQYYEEEERQRGNFPDRFSGHQFPNYSSELNVNALLLGDSALYLCASSSTVAGAHTGELFFGEGSRLTVL.

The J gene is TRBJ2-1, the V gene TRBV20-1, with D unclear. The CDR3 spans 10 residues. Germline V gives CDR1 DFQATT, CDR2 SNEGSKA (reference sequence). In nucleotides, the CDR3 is TGCAGCCCTGACTCCAATGAGCAGTTCTTC. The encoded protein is CSPDSNEQFF.

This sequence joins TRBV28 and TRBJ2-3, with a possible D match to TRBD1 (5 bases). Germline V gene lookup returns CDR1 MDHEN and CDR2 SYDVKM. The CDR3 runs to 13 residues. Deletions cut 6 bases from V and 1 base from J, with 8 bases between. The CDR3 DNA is TGTGCCAGCAGCCCACAGGGCACAGATACGCAGTATTTT. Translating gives CASSPQGTDTQYF.

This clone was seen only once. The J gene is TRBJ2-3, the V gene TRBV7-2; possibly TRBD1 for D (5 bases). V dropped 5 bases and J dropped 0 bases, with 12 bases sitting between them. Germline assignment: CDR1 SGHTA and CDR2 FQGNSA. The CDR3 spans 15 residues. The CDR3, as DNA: TGTGCCAGCAGCGCCCAGGGAACTAGCACAGATACGCAGTATTTT. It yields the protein CASSAQGTSTDTQYF.

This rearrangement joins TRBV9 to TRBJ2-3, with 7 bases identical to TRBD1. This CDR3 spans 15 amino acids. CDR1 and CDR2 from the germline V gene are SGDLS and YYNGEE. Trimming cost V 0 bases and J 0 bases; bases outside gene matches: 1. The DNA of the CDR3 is TGTGCCAGCAGCGTAGGACAGGGAAGCACAGATACGCAGTATTTT. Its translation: CASSVGQGSTDTQYF.

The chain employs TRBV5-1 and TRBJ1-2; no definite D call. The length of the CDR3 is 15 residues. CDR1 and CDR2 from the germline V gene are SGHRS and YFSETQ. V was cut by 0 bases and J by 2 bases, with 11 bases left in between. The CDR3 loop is CASSLAGSLNYGYTF. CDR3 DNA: TGCGCCAGCAGCTTGGCTGGATCCCTAAACTATGGCTACACCTTC.

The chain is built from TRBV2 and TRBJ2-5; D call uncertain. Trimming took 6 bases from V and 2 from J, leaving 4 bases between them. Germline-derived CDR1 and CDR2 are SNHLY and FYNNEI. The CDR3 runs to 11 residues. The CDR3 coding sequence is TGTGCCAGCAGCCCACAAGAGACCCAGTACTTC. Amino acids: CASSPQETQYF.

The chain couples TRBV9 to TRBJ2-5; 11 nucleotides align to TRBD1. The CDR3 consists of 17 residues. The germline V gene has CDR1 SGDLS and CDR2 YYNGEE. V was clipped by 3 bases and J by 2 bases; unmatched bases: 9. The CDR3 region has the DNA TGTGCCAGCAGCGCTGGGACAGGGGGGGCAGGACAAGAGACCCAGTACTTC. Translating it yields CASSAGTGGAGQETQYF.

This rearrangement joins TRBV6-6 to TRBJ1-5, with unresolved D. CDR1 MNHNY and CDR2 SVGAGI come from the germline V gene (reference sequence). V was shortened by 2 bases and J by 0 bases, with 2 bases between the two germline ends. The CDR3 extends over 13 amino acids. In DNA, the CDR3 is TGTGCCAGCAGTTACAATAGCAATCAGCCCCAGCATTTT. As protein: CASSYNSNQPQHF.

The CDR3 spells CASSFELAGGRNEQFF. The CDR3 nucleotides are TGTGCCAGCAGTTTCGAACTAGCGGGAGGGCGCAATGAGCAGTTCTTC. V and J are TRBV27 and TRBJ2-1; 13 bases fit TRBD2. The length of the CDR3 is 16 residues. Looked up from germline, CDR1 is MNHEY and CDR2 is SMNVEV (reference sequence). Trimming took 3 bases from V and 6 from J; bases not matched to a gene: 5.

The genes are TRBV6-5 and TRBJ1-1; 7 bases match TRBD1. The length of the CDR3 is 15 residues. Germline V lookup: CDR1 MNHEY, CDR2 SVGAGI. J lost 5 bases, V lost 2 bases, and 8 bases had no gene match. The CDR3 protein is CASSYHRGGKTEAFF. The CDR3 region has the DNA TGTGCCAGCAGTTACCACCGAGGGGGCAAGACTGAAGCTTTCTTT.

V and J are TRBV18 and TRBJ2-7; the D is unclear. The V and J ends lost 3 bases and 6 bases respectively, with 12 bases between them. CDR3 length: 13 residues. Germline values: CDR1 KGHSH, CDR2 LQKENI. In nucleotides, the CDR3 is TGTGCCAGCTCACCCGACTCCCTGGGCGAGCAGTACTTC. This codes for CASSPDSLGEQYF. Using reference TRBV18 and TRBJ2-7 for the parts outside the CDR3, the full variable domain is NAGVMQNPRHLVRRRGQEARLRCSPMKGHSHVYWYRQLPEEGLKFMVYLQKENIIDESGMPKERFSAEFPKEGPSILRIQQVVRGDSAAYFCASSPDSLGEQYFGPGTRLTVT.

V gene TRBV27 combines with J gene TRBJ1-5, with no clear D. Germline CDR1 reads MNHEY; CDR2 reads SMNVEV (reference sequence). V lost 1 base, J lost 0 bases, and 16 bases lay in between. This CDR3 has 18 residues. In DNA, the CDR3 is TGTGCCAGCAGTTTATATTCACTTAGCCGGAATAGCAATCAGCCCCAGCATTTT. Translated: CASSLYSLSRNSNQPQHF.

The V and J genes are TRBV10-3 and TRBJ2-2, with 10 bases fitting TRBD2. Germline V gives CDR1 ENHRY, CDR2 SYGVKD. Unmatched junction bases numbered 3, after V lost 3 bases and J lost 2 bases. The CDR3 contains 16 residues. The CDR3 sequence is CAISDRTSGNTGELFF. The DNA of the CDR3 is TGTGCCATCAGTGACCGGACTAGCGGAAACACCGGGGAGCTGTTTTTT.

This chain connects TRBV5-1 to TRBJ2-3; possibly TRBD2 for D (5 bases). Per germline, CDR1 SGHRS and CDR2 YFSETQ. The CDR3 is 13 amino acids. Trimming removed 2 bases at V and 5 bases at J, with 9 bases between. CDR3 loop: CASSFPGEDTQYF. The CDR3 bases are TGCGCCAGCAGCTTCCCCGGGGAAGATACGCAGTATTTT.

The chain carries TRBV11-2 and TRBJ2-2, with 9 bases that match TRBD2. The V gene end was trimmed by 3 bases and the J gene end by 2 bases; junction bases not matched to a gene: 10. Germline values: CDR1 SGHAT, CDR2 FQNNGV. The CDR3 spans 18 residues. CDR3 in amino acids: CASSFRLTSGDNTGELFF. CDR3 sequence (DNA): TGTGCCAGCAGCTTTCGACTGACTAGCGGAGATAACACCGGGGAGCTGTTTTTT.

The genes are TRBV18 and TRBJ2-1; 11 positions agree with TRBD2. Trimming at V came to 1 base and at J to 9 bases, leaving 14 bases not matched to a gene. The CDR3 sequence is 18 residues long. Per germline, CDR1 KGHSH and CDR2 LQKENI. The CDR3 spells CASSPLSTRLAGGGEQFF. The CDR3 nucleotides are TGTGCCAGCTCACCACTATCTACGAGGCTAGCGGGAGGAGGTGAGCAGTTCTTC.